The 22 T cell receptor beta chains given below trace back to one sample, sequenced in a study of Graves' ophthalmopathy and Graves' hyperthyroidism. CDR3 regions of TCR beta were amplified from RNA transcripts. The authors performed first-round RT-PCR with HTBI primers and then a second-round multiplex PCR. MiXCR, run by TCRdb on the multiplex PCR reads, gives a single entry per CDR3 protein. The table lists some 380,000 distinct CDR3 sequences, less than 20% of them singletons. Input material: peripheral blood. Receptor source: a woman younger than 30 with stable Graves' hyperthyroidism.

This clonotype was recorded many times. The chain is built from TRBV2 and TRBJ1-2; tentatively, D is TRBD1 (5 bases). Germline values: CDR1 SNHLY, CDR2 FYNNEI. This CDR3 has 11 residues. The V and J ends lost 6 bases and 5 bases respectively, with 7 bases between them. This CDR3 reads CASRGLYGYTF. CDR3 DNA sequence: TGTGCCAGCAGGGGACTATATGGCTACACCTTC. The variable domain in full, with the rest retrieved from reference TRBV2 and TRBJ1-2, is EPEVTQTPSHQVTQMGQEVILRCVPISNHLYFYWYRQILGQKVEFLVSFYNNEISEKSEIFDDQFSVERPDGSNFTLKIRSTKLEDSAMYFCASRGLYGYTFGSGTRLTVV.

This clonotype has only a few counts. The chain links TRBV24-1 to TRBJ2-2, with 12 bases that match TRBD1. CDR1 and CDR2 (germline): KGHDR, SFDVKD. The CDR3 spans 17 residues. Trimming removed 0 bases from V and 5 bases from J; junction bases left unmatched: 3. The CDR3 DNA is TGTGCCACCAGTGATTTGGGGACAGGGGGCGCAACCGGGGAGCTGTTTTTT. The encoded protein is CATSDLGTGGATGELFF.

This clonotype was seen a handful of times. This rearrangement joins TRBV29-1 to TRBJ1-2, with D maybe TRBD1 (5 bases). The CDR3 has 12 residues. The V gene's germline CDR1 is SQVTM and CDR2 ANQGSEA. Between the trimmed V and J ends, which lost 6 bases and 8 bases, there was a span of 16 bases. This chain's CDR3 is CSVEAAGGGYTF. CDR3 coding DNA: TGCAGCGTAGAGGCGGCGGGGGGGGGCTACACCTTC.

V gene TRBV6-1 combines with J gene TRBJ2-7, with 9 bases fitting TRBD1. V lost 6 bases to trimming and J lost 2 bases; unmatched junction nucleotides: 8. CDR1 and CDR2 from the germline V gene are MNHNS and SASEGT. This CDR3 comprises 15 residues. CDR3 in DNA: TGTGCCAGCAGGGTGGGACAGGGCATAGCCTACGAGCAGTACTTC. Its protein is CASRVGQGIAYEQYF.

This clonotype was recorded many times. The chain has TRBV27 and TRBJ2-2; D gene unclear. The CDR3 has 13 amino acids. Trimming took 3 bases from V and 2 from J, leaving 4 bases between them. In germline, CDR1 is MNHEY, CDR2 SMNVEV (reference sequence). The CDR3 DNA sequence: TGTGCCAGCAGTTTGTTTAACACCGGGGAGCTGTTTTTT. This codes for CASSLFNTGELFF.

This clonotype was counted ten times or more. V and J are TRBV11-3 and TRBJ1-2; no clear D gene. Germline-derived CDR1 and CDR2 are SGHNT and YENEEA. Trimming took 0 bases from V and 8 from J, leaving 4 bases between them. This CDR3 has 11 amino acids. The CDR3 DNA sequence: TGTGCCAGCAGCTTAGATGAGGGCTACACCTTC. Translating it yields CASSLDEGYTF.

This clonotype was seen at least ten times. J is TRBJ2-7 and V is TRBV13; TRBD1 matches 8 bases. The germline gives CDR1 PRHDT, CDR2 FYEKMQ (reference sequence). This CDR3 contains 13 residues. Losses at the gene ends were 5 bases for V and 5 bases for J; bases not matched to a gene: 5. This CDR3 is CASSPDRADEQYF. The CDR3 DNA reads as TGTGCCAGCAGCCCGGACAGGGCGGACGAGCAGTACTTC.

On this clonotype itself: Given a much more abundant clone one base away, this may be a read error. V gene TRBV12-3 or TRBV12-4 combines with J gene TRBJ1-6, with D perhaps matching TRBD1 (5 bases). With 11 bases removed from V and 6 bases from J, the gap between germline ends came to 14 bases. The CDR3 runs 13 residues. CDR3 amino acids: CAGLRVFNSPLHF. The CDR3 bases are TGTGCCGGCCTCAGGGTTTTTAATTCACCCCTCCACTTT.

This clonotype appeared a few times. J is TRBJ1-2 and V is TRBV3-1, with D hard to call. V shed 4 bases and J shed 3 bases, with 6 bases lying between them. Germline V CDR1 and CDR2: LGHDT, YNNKEL (reference sequence). The CDR3 is made up of 12 amino acids. For the CDR3, the DNA is TGTGCCAGCAGCCGCAGCCACTATGGCTACACCTTC. Its translation: CASSRSHYGYTF. The whole variable domain, filled in from reference TRBV3-1 and TRBJ1-2, reads DTAVSQTPKYLVTQMGNDKSIKCEQNLGHDTMYWYKQDSKKFLKIMFSYNNKELIINETVPNRFSPKSPDKAHLNLHINSLELGDSAVYFCASSRSHYGYTFGSGTRLTVV.

There are a few counts of this clonotype. This rearrangement joins TRBV5-6 to TRBJ1-2, with D tentatively TRBD1 (5 bases). From germline, CDR1 is SGHDT and CDR2 YYEEEE. Trimming cost V 4 bases and J 6 bases, with 13 bases left between them. The CDR3 covers 13 residues. The CDR3 loop is CASSLGLPHGYTF. CDR3 bases: TGTGCCAGCAGCCTGGGACTGCCCCATGGCTACACCTTC.

A word on this clonotype: A much larger clone is a single base away; this may be a read error. V usage is TRBV28 and J usage is TRBJ1-5, with 7 bases that match TRBD1. V shed 5 bases, J shed 3 bases, and the junction held 10 bases outside the gene matches. From germline, CDR1 is MDHEN and CDR2 SYDVKM. This CDR3 is built from 16 residues. The chain's CDR3 is CASSQWTGLNNQPQHF. The CDR3 DNA follows: TGTGCCAGCAGTCAGTGGACAGGATTAAACAATCAGCCCCAGCATTTT.

The V gene is TRBV5-1, the J gene TRBJ2-5; TRBD2 might be the D (6 bases). The CDR3 consists of 14 residues. Trimming left V 4 bases short and J 3 bases short, with 13 bases between. Per germline, CDR1 SGHRS and CDR2 YFSETQ. In nucleotides, the CDR3 is TGCGCCAGCAGCCCCATGACTAGGGAAGAGACCCAGTACTTC. It specifies CASSPMTREETQYF.

At least ten counts were recorded for this clonotype. The gene calls are TRBV19 and TRBJ1-2; 8 nucleotides match TRBD1. The CDR3 runs to 12 residues. V gave up 1 base and J gave up 13 bases; unmatched junction bases: 5. The germline V gene has CDR1 LNHDA and CDR2 SQIVND (reference sequence). The CDR3 sequence: CASSIGTGSFTF. The CDR3 DNA follows: TGTGCCAGTAGTATAGGGACAGGGAGTTTCACCTTC.

This clonotype was seen more than once but under ten times. V gene TRBV4-2 combines with J gene TRBJ1-2, with TRBD1 matching 7 bases. The CDR3 extends over 15 amino acids. V lost 0 bases, J lost 3 bases, and 4 bases stayed unmatched. The germline V gene has CDR1 LGHNA and CDR2 YNFKEQ. CDR3 residues: CASSQEPDRYYGYTF. The CDR3 DNA reads TGTGCCAGCAGCCAAGAGCCGGACAGGTACTATGGCTACACCTTC.

In its sample, this clonotype was seen many times. The chain carries TRBV15 and TRBJ2-7; 7 bases are a match to TRBD2. From germline, CDR1 is LNHNV and CDR2 YYDKDF (reference sequence). Trimming took 0 bases from V and 3 from J; bases not matched to a gene: 11. The CDR3 contains 17 residues. In DNA, the CDR3 is TGTGCCACCAGCAGAGAGAGTGCGGGGCGGGGGTACTACGAGCAGTACTTC. Protein product: CATSRESAGRGYYEQYF.

The table lists this clonotype with many counts. J is TRBJ2-7 and V is TRBV5-1, with 8 bases aligning to TRBD1. Losses at the gene ends were 3 bases for V and 7 bases for J; bases not matched to a gene: 15. This CDR3 region has 16 residues. CDR1 SGHRS and CDR2 YFSETQ come from the germline V gene. The CDR3 bases are TGCGCCAGCAGCTGGGGATCCAGGGGGCGGCCGGGAGAGCAGTACTTC. Translation: CASSWGSRGRPGEQYF.

This clonotype was counted ten times or more. This chain's CDR3 is CASSKGFGYGYTF. CDR3 nucleotide sequence: TGTGCCAGTAGTAAGGGTTTCGGATATGGCTACACCTTC. V and J are TRBV19 and TRBJ1-2, with no clear D. The CDR3 loop spans 13 amino acids. The germline V gene has CDR1 LNHDA and CDR2 SQIVND (reference sequence). The V end lost 4 bases, the J end lost 5 bases, and 11 bases lay between the germline ends.

This clonotype was detected a few times. This rearrangement joins TRBV12-3 or TRBV12-4 to TRBJ2-5; 10 positions agree with TRBD2. V trimming: 4 bases; J trimming: 4 bases; junction bases outside the gene matches: 6. The CDR3 is made up of 15 amino acids. The chain's CDR3 is CASSWGAGGRETQYF. As DNA, the CDR3 is TGTGCCAGCAGTTGGGGAGCGGGGGGGCGAGAGACCCAGTACTTC.

Many counts were recorded for this clonotype. V is TRBV20-1 and J is TRBJ1-1; TRBD1 aligns across 10 bases. Per germline, CDR1 DFQATT and CDR2 SNEGSKA (reference sequence). There are 13 residues in the CDR3. CDR3 loop: CRDDRGRDTEAFF. The CDR3, as DNA: TGCAGGGACGACAGGGGGCGGGACACTGAAGCTTTCTTT.

This clonotype was seen ten or more times. This rearrangement joins TRBV7-9 to TRBJ2-7; 8 bases map to TRBD1. The V and J ends lost 5 bases and 3 bases, in that order; junction bases with no gene match: 6. Germline CDR1 and CDR2: SEHNR and FQNEAQ (reference sequence). The length of the CDR3 is 14 residues. The CDR3 loop reads CASSEQGGLYEQYF. The CDR3 bases are TGTGCCAGCAGCGAACAGGGGGGTCTCTACGAGCAGTACTTC.

This clonotype was detected a few times. The chain uses TRBV12-3 or TRBV12-4 and TRBJ1-2; maybe TRBD1 (5 bases). This CDR3 is 14 amino acids long. V lost 3 bases to trimming and J lost 5 bases, with 13 bases between them. The CDR3 sequence: CASSFDGAVYGYTF. DNA for the CDR3: TGTGCCAGCAGTTTCGACGGGGCAGTTTATGGCTACACCTTC.

This clonotype was observed at least ten times. The chain links TRBV6-1 to TRBJ1-6, with TRBD1 matching 10 bases. CDR1 is MNHNS and CDR2 is SASEGT in the germline V gene. The CDR3 loop spans 16 amino acids. The junction had 12 bases not matched to a gene; V was cut back by 6 bases and J by 10 bases. The CDR3 protein is CASSRDRGVILSPLHF. The CDR3 nucleotides read TGTGCCAGCAGCCGGGACAGGGGTGTAATCTTATCACCCCTCCACTTT.